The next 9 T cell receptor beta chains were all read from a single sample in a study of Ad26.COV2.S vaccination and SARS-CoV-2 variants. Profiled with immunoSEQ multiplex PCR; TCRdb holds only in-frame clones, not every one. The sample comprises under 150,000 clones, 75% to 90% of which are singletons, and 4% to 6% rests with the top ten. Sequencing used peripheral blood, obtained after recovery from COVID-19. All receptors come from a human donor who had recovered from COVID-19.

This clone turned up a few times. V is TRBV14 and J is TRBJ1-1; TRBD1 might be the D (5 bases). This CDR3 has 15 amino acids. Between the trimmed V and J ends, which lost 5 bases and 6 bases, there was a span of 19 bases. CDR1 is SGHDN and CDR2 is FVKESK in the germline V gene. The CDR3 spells CASSAFQGPRAEAFF. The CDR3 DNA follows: TGTGCCAGCAGCGCATTTCAGGGCCCTCGGGCTGAAGCTTTCTTT. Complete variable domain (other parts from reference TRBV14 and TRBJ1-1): EAGVTQFPSHSVIEKGQTVTLRCDPISGHDNLYWYRRVMGKEIKFLLHFVKESKQDESGMPNNRFLAERTGGTYSTLKVQPAELEDSGVYFCASSAFQGPRAEAFFGQGTRLTVV.

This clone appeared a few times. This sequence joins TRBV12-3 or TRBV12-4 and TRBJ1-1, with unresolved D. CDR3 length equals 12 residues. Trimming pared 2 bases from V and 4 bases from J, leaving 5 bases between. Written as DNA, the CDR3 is TGTGCCAGCAGTTTACAGCTCACTGAAGCTTTCTTT. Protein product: CASSLQLTEAFF.

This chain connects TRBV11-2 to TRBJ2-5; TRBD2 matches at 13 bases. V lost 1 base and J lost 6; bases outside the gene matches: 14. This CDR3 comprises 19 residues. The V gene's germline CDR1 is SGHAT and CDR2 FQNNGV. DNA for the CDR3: TGTGCCAGCAGCTTAGGCAGACTAGCGGGGGGTCTTCCATTTCAGACCCAGTACTTC. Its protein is CASSLGRLAGGLPFQTQYF.

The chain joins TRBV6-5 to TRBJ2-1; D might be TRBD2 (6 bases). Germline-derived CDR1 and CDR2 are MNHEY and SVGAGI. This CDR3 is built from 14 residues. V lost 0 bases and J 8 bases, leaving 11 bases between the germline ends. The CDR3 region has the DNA TGTGCCAGCAGTTACTCGCAGGGAGGCGATGAGCAGTTCTTC. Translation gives CASSYSQGGDEQFF.

CDR3 region: CASSYSKRAFYGYTF. The CDR3 bases are TGTGCCAGCAGTTACTCGAAGAGGGCCTTCTATGGCTACACCTTC. This sequence joins TRBV6-5 and TRBJ1-2, with D unresolved. This CDR3 spans 15 amino acids. The V gene lost 0 bases and the J gene lost 4 bases, with 12 bases spanning the gap. CDR1 is MNHEY and CDR2 is SVGAGI in the germline V gene.

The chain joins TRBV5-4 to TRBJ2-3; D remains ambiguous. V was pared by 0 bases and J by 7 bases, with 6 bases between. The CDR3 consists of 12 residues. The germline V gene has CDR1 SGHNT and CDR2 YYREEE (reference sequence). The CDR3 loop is CASSLGGNTQYF. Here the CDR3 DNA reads TGTGCCAGCAGCTTGGGGGGAAATACGCAGTATTTT.

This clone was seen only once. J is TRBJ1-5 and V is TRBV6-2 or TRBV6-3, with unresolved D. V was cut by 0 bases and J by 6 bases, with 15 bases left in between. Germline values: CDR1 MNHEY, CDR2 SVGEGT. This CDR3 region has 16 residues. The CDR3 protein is CASSYSSWAEGQPQHF. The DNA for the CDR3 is TGTGCCAGCAGTTACTCGAGTTGGGCTGAAGGTCAGCCCCAGCATTTT.

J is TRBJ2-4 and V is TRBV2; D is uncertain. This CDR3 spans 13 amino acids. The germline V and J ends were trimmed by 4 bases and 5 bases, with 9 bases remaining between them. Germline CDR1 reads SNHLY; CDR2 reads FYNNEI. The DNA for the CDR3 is TGTGCCAGCAGTGTCCAGAGCGAAAACATTCAGTACTTC. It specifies CASSVQSENIQYF.

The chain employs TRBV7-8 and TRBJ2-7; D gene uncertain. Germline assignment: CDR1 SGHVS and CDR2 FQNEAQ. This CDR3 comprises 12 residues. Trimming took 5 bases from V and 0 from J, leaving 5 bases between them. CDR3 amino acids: CASSPSSYEQYF. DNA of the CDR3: TGTGCCAGCAGCCCGAGCTCCTACGAGCAGTACTTC.